There are a few counts of the clone carrying this T cell receptor (beta chain). Antigen: not known. This record comes from a study of T cell repertoires in cytomegalovirus infection. Study-wide context: Shared public TCR beta signatures pointed to both CMV infection and a matching HLA type.

MiXCR, applied by TCRdb to the reads, yields one record per CDR3 protein. The repertoire holds hundreds of thousands of distinct CDR3 sequences, with roughly 30% as singletons. Study-wide results and caveats: Ex vivo responses were dominated by HLA-C-restricted CMV-specific TCR beta clonotypes.

The sample was cultured CD8+ T cells from PBMCs, taken from culture after CMV antigen stimulation. This TCR derives from a human donor in good health (CMV status not recorded). Some clones in this sample may be carry-over from other donors' samples.

The DNA of the CDR3 is TGTGCCAGCACTGACTCCGGGACATATCTAGGTGATGGCTACACCTTC. Protein: CASTDSGTYLGDGYTF. The rearrangement joins TRBV27 to TRBJ1-2; maybe TRBD1 (6 bases). Germline assignment: CDR1 MNHEY and CDR2 SMNVEV (reference sequence). Trimming removed 7 bases at V and 6 bases at J, with 24 bases between. The CDR3 has 16 residues.